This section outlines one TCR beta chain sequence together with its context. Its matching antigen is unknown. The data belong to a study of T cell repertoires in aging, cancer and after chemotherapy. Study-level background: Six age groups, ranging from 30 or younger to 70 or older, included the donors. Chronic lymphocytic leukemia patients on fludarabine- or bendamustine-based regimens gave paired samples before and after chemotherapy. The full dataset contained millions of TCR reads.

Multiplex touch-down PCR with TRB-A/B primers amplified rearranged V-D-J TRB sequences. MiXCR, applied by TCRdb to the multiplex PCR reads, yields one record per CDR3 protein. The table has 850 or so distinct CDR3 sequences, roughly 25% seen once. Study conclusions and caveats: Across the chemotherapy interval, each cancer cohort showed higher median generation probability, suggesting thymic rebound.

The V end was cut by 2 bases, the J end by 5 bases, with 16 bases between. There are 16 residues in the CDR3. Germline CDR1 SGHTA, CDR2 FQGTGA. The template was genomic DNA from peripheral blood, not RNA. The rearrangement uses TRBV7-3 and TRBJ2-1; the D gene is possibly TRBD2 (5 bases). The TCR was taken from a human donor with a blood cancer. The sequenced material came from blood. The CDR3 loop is CASSLVVRGPDNEQFF. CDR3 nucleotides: TGTGCCAGCAGCTTAGTGGTGAGAGGGCCAGACAATGAGCAGTTCTTC.